This T cell receptor (beta chain) is drawn from a study of blood T cell repertoires in COVID-19 (dated by TCRdb to the early 2020s). Background for the entire study: The collaborator samples originated in the United States, Italy and Spain and spanned the acute and convalescent phases of COVID-19. The material from the prospective study consisted of cDNA or gDNA derived from T cells, B-cell-depleted T cells, or PBMCs. Deeply sampled blood TCRbeta repertoires from subjects exposed to, actively infected with, or recovered from COVID-19 were included in the dataset. The repertoires were released in a freely available public database meant as a resource for research on the immune response to SARS-CoV-2. Samples came from the ongoing ImmuneRACE study (first 160 participants) plus 1,254 subjects from 6 global collaborators. The sample metadata nearly always contained a de-identified subject ID, COVID-19 status, age in years and sex. Where available, HLA class I and class II types were taken from metadata supplied by the sample provider and were not determined by assay-based typing. The research as a whole found: The amount of clinical and demographic metadata varied by source and participant and was provided uncurated.

As regards this clone: Its antigen specificity is not known. Qualities for individual bases were not recorded, and no much larger clone is one base off.

Participants in the prospective study were enrolled through a virtual design, were aged 18 to 89 years, and lived in approximately 25 United States geographic areas. To assign participants to cohorts, the prospective study relied on clinical history that participants themselves reported in a screening survey and a study questionnaire. ImmuneRACE Cohort 3 recovered participants were defined by two consecutive negative NP/OP PCR tests, healthcare professional clearance, or symptom resolution. Each participant in the prospective study had whole blood, serum and a nasopharyngeal or oropharyngeal swab collected by mobile phlebotomists. Prospective study participants could optionally give additional blood draws and questionnaires over a roughly 2-month period. Before DNA extraction, prospective study blood samples were shipped either frozen or at room temperature. The immunoSEQ Assay, a bias-controlled multiplex PCR, was used to amplify TCRbeta CDR3 regions from genomic DNA. The original methods were these. The number of nucleated cells in each sample was estimated by amplification of reference gene primers within the assay. To quantify the absolute abundance of each unique TCRbeta CDR3 rearrangement, sequence reads were collapsed and filtered. Productive Simpson clonality was computed per sample as the square root of Simpson's diversity index over productive rearrangements. TCRdb provides this immuneACCESS table in a form limited to in-frame rearrangements. Some clones are lacking; in checked studies, under half of them reflect an unresolved V gene, and why the rest are absent is not known. That table is the source of V, J and clone size, and D and trimming were worked out from the DNA. A total of a few hundred thousand clones appear in this sample, 65% to 85% of them only once. The ten biggest clones cover roughly 3.1% of the sample.

Sequences SGHRS (CDR1) and YFSETQ (CDR2) are obtained from the germline V gene. V is trimmed back by 3 bases and J by 1 base, and the junction contains 3 bases that no gene match accounts for. Taken from cysteine to phenylalanine, the CDR3 has 14 residues. Only the CDR3 portion is preserved as DNA: 42 bases, with reading frame beginning at the first base. Recombination joined TRBV5-1 with TRBJ1-1; 7 of the junction bases match TRBD1. This TCR came from a man aged 50 to 59 who had recovered from COVID-19. Specimen: PBMCs or T cells enriched from blood (not recorded which). The DNA sequence follows: TGCGCCAGCAGCTGGGGACAGCGGAACACTGAAGCTTTCTTT. This translates into CASSWGQRNTEAFF. This CDR3, with the reference TRBV5-1 and TRBJ1-1 proteins standing in past its ends, gives the full variable domain KAGVTQTPRYLIKTRGQQVTLSCSPISGHRSVSWYQQTPGQGLQFLFEYFSETQRNKGNFPGRFSGRQFSNSRSEMNVSTLELGDSALYLCASSWGQRNTEAFFGQGTRLTVV.